This T cell receptor beta chain was sequenced in a study of T cell responses to AZD1222 COVID-19 vaccine. Study at large: Some second doses came at about 4 weeks and others at about 12 weeks; these were pooled.

Details on this clone: Its antigen is not identified.

Study-wide results and caveats: At 160-218 and 743-854, vaccine-associated CD4 TCRs were dominant, and they spanned spike.

This CDR3 contains 14 residues. CDR1 SGHRS and CDR2 YFSETQ come from the germline V gene. V lost 2 bases to trimming and J lost 0 bases, with 5 bases between them. TCRdb keeps only in-frame clones here, not all; method: immunoSEQ multiplex PCR. The table includes about 150,000 clones, over 90% detected once. This TCR was recovered from an adult in good health. The chain employs TRBV5-1 and TRBJ2-2, with D hard to call. Here the sequenced sample was peripheral blood, taken on day 0 of AZD1222 vaccination. The CDR3 DNA is TGCGCCAGCAGCTTTGGTGCGAACACCGGGGAGCTGTTTTTT. Translated, it gives CASSFGANTGELFF. Full variable domain (outside the CDR3, taken from reference TRBV5-1 and TRBJ2-2): KAGVTQTPRYLIKTRGQQVTLSCSPISGHRSVSWYQQTPGQGLQFLFEYFSETQRNKGNFPGRFSGRQFSNSRSEMNVSTLELGDSALYLCASSFGANTGELFFGEGSRLTVL.